The following is a T cell receptor beta chain sequence with its context. The target of this receptor is not known. One junction end does not reproduce the germline sequence, and a read error may be involved. TCRbeta CDR3 regions were amplified from genomic DNA using the immunoSEQ Assay, a bias-controlled multiplex PCR. The original pipeline was this. The number of nucleated cells in each sample was estimated from the amplification of reference gene primers within the assay. To quantify the absolute abundance of each unique TCRbeta CDR3 rearrangement, sequence reads were collapsed and filtered. For each sample, productive Simpson clonality was calculated by taking the square root of Simpson's diversity index across productive rearrangements. TCRdb took over this immuneACCESS table, retaining in-frame rearrangements with V and J assigned. Such tables are incomplete; in checked studies, under half of the missing clones stem from an unresolved V gene, and the remainder is unexplained. The V and J calls and clone size were taken over from that table, and D and trimming were inferred from the DNA. For this sample the table gives 110,000 or so clones, of which around 89% were detected only once. Under 20% of the sample is held by the ten biggest clonotypes.

Reading the germline V gene gives CDR1 MGHRA and CDR2 YSYEKL. From its cysteine to its phenylalanine, the CDR3 spans 13 amino acids. Only CDR3 DNA remains: 39 bases, in frame from the first base. This specimen belongs to a study of blood T cell repertoires in COVID-19 (dated by TCRdb to 2020 to 2022). Some background on the complete study: Samples from collaborators originated in the United States, Italy and Spain and spanned both the acute and convalescent phases of COVID-19. Where available, HLA class I and class II types were taken from metadata supplied by the sample provider and were not determined by assay-based typing. The prospective study material was composed of cDNA or gDNA derived from T cells, B-cell-depleted T cells, or PBMCs. A de-identified subject ID, COVID-19 status, age in years and sex were almost always included in the sample metadata. The repertoires were made available in a free public database intended to serve as a resource for research on the immune response to SARS-CoV-2. Deeply sampled blood TCRbeta repertoires from subjects exposed to, actively infected with, or recovered from COVID-19 were included in the dataset. Samples came from the ongoing ImmuneRACE study (first 160 participants) plus 1,254 subjects from 6 global collaborators. Paper-wide results and their limitations: The quantity of clinical and demographic metadata differed by source and by participant and was supplied without curation.

Each collaborating institution followed its own protocols to collect whole blood in K2EDTA tubes. Collaborator samples were shipped for TCRbeta analysis as frozen whole blood, isolated PBMCs, or DNA extracted from either sample type. The V and J genes are TRBV4-1 and TRBJ1-3; 8 of the junction bases match TRBD1. The sample consisted of peripheral blood. The TCR was taken from a human donor with acute or convalescent COVID-19. The donor label of this sample is uncertain. CDR3 sequence: CASSQGVGQDFIF. Here is the DNA: TGCGCCAGCAGCCAAGGGGTGGGACAGGACTTTATTTTT.